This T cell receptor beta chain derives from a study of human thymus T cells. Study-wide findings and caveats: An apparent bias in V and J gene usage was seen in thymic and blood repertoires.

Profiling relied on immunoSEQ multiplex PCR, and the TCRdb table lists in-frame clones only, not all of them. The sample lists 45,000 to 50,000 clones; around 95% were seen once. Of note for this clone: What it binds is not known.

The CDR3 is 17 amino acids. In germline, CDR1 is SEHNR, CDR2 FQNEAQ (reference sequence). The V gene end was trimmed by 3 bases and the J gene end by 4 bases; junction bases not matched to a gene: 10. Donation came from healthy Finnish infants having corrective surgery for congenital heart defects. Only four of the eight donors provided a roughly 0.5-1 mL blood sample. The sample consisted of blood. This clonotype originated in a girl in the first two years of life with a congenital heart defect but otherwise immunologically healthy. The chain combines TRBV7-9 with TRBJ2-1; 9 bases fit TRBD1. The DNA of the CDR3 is TGTGCCAGCAGCTTCCCCCCCGGGACAGGGAAATACAATGAGCAGTTCTTC. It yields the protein CASSFPPGTGKYNEQFF.